This T cell receptor beta chain originates from a study of blood T cell repertoires in COVID-19. Deletions cut 3 bases from V and 7 bases from J, with 10 bases between. Germline V gene data show CDR1 as LNHDA and CDR2 as SQIVND (reference sequence). The CDR3 covers 13 residues. Produced via immunoSEQ multiplex PCR; TCRdb's table is partial and in-frame only. The sample holds about 280,000 clones; roughly 85% are singletons and the top ten take 2% to 3%. The chain couples TRBV19 to TRBJ1-5; D remains ambiguous. The source is a woman in her forties or fifties who had recovered from COVID-19. The source material was PBMCs or T cells enriched from blood (not recorded which). CDR3 region: CASSIEGRQPQHF. The CDR3 DNA reads TGTGCCAGTAGTATTGAGGGTCGGCAGCCCCAGCATTTT.